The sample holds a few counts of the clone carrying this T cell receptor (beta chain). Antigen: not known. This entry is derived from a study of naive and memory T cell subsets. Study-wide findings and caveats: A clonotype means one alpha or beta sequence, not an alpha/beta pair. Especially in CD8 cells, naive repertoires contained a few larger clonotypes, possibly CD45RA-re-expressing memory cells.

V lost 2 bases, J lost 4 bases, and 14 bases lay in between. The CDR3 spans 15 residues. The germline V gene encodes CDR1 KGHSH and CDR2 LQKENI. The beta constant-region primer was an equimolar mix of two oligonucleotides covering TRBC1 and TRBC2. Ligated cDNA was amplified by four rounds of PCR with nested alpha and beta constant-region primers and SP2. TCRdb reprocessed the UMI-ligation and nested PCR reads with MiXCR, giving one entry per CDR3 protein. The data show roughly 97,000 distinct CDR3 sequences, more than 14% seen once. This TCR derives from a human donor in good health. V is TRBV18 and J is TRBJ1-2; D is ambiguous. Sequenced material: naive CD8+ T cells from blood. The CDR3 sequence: CASSPGEGSLYGYTF. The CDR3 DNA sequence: TGTGCCAGCTCACCAGGGGAGGGATCCCTCTATGGCTACACCTTC.